One sample yielded the 23 T cell receptor beta chains listed below, sequenced in a study of blood T cell repertoires in COVID-19. Produced via immunoSEQ multiplex PCR; TCRdb's table is partial and in-frame only. In the table there are 250,000 or so clones, 70% to 90% of which are singletons. The sequencing sample was made of peripheral blood. The receptors here all came from a woman under 40 with acute or convalescent COVID-19.

The chain has TRBV29-1 and TRBJ2-1; possibly TRBD2 for D (5 bases). Per germline, CDR1 SQVTM and CDR2 ANQGSEA. This CDR3 region has 13 residues. Trimming pared 2 bases from V and 7 bases from J, leaving 12 bases between. The CDR3 region is CSVETRGYNEQFF. The CDR3 nucleotides read TGCAGCGTTGAAACCCGGGGTTATAATGAGCAGTTCTTC.

V and J are TRBV19 and TRBJ1-3; D is unclear. The V gene lost 5 bases and the J gene lost 0 bases, with 17 bases spanning the gap. This CDR3 has 17 amino acids. Germline CDR1 is LNHDA and CDR2 is SQIVND (reference sequence). For the CDR3, the DNA is TGTGCCAGTAGTTCAAACCTGGGCTTCGGCTCTGGAAACACCATATATTTT. Translation gives CASSSNLGFGSGNTIYF.

The chain carries TRBV19 and TRBJ1-5, with D hard to call. V lost 5 bases and J lost 0, with 5 bases in between. The CDR3 extends over 13 amino acids. The germline V gene encodes CDR1 LNHDA and CDR2 SQIVND (reference sequence). CDR3 nucleotides: TGTGCCAGTAGTGGCGGTAGCAATCAGCCCCAGCATTTT. Its translation: CASSGGSNQPQHF.

The J gene is TRBJ2-1, the V gene TRBV7-9; 9 nucleotides match TRBD1. The CDR3 length is 14 residues. Germline-derived CDR1 and CDR2 are SEHNR and FQNEAQ (reference sequence). Trimming took 4 bases from V and 3 from J; bases not matched to a gene: 1. For the CDR3, the DNA is TGTGCCAGCAGCTGGGACAGGGACTACAATGAGCAGTTCTTC. Amino acids: CASSWDRDYNEQFF.

This chain links TRBV7-2 with TRBJ2-5, with 8 bases identical to TRBD1. J was trimmed by 2 bases and V by 0 bases; bases with no gene match: 8. The CDR3 has 17 residues. Germline loops: CDR1 SGHTA, CDR2 FQGNSA. CDR3 nucleotides: TGTGCCAGCAGCTTAGCGTTCCAGGGGGCCCCTCAAGAGACCCAGTACTTC. Its translation: CASSLAFQGAPQETQYF.

The chain employs TRBV6-6 and TRBJ2-7; perhaps TRBD1 as D (5 bases). V lost 6 bases and J 0 bases, leaving 9 bases between the germline ends. This CDR3 has 13 residues. CDR1 MNHNY and CDR2 SVGAGI come from the germline V gene (reference sequence). Written as DNA, the CDR3 is TGTGCCAGCAGGACAGACAACTCCTACGAGCAGTACTTC. Amino acid sequence: CASRTDNSYEQYF.

The rearrangement links TRBV9 to TRBJ2-1; D unresolved. CDR1 is SGDLS, CDR2 YYNGEE, per germline. V dropped 0 bases and J dropped 7 bases, with 17 bases sitting between them. The CDR3 sequence is 16 residues long. This chain's CDR3 is CASSVVGSLGGNEQFF. CDR3 nucleotides: TGTGCCAGCAGCGTAGTGGGTAGCTTAGGTGGGAATGAGCAGTTCTTC.

This clone was found many times. The CDR3, as DNA: TGTGCCAGCAGCTTACGGGGGGCAACTAATGAAAAACTGTTTTTT. It yields the protein CASSLRGATNEKLFF. The chain employs TRBV7-9 and TRBJ1-4; possible D gene TRBD1, 5 bases. The germline gives CDR1 SEHNR, CDR2 FQNEAQ (reference sequence). This CDR3 has 15 residues. The V end lost 2 bases, the J end lost 0 bases, and 7 bases lay between the germline ends.

CDR3 loop: CAISESVSGRWGNEQFF. In DNA form, the CDR3 reads TGTGCCATCAGTGAGTCTGTTAGCGGGAGGTGGGGCAATGAGCAGTTCTTC. The rearrangement uses TRBV10-3 and TRBJ2-1, with 10 bases that match TRBD2. CDR1 ENHRY and CDR2 SYGVKD come from the germline V gene. The CDR3 sequence is 17 residues long. Germline trimming cut 0 bases from V and 6 bases from J; bases unmatched to any gene: 8.

The rearrangement uses TRBV6-1 and TRBJ1-3; TRBD1 might be the D (6 bases). Trimming shortened V by 1 base and J by 0 bases, and 19 bases separated the two germline ends. Germline V gives CDR1 MNHNS, CDR2 SASEGT. CDR3 size: 19 residues. In nucleotides, the CDR3 is TGTGCCAGCAGTGAAGGGGGACAACGACGGTTTACCTCTGGAAACACCATATATTTT. Translation gives CASSEGGQRRFTSGNTIYF.

This clone was counted a single time. This chain uses TRBV12-3 or TRBV12-4 with TRBJ1-1, with D tentatively TRBD1 (5 bases). Trimming left V 2 bases short and J 5 bases short, with 9 bases between. The CDR3 totals 13 residues. CDR3 nucleotides: TGTGCCAGCAGTTTAAAGGAGGGGACTGAAGCTTTCTTT. Protein: CASSLKEGTEAFF.

V usage is TRBV18 and J usage is TRBJ2-1; 11 bases match TRBD2. Germline-derived CDR1 and CDR2 are KGHSH and LQKENI. The V segment lost 4 bases and the J segment 4 bases; nucleotides outside the gene matches: 3. The CDR3 is made up of 15 amino acids. The CDR3 here is CASSLGTSGYNEQFF. CDR3 DNA sequence: TGTGCCAGCTCACTGGGGACTAGCGGATACAATGAGCAGTTCTTC. The full variable domain, completed using reference TRBV18 and TRBJ2-1, is NAGVMQNPRHLVRRRGQEARLRCSPMKGHSHVYWYRQLPEEGLKFMVYLQKENIIDESGMPKERFSAEFPKEGPSILRIQQVVRGDSAAYFCASSLGTSGYNEQFFGPGTRLTVL.

The rearrangement joins TRBV5-8 to TRBJ2-7; 7 bases line up with TRBD1. The ends lost 3 bases at V and 0 bases at J; junction bases unmatched: 12. The CDR3 runs 17 residues. Germline lookup yields CDR1 SGHTS and CDR2 YDEGEE. CDR3 residues: CASSSERQGISSYEQYF. The CDR3 bases are TGTGCCAGCAGCTCTGAAAGACAGGGTATAAGCTCCTACGAGCAGTACTTC.

This chain connects TRBV5-4 to TRBJ2-5; tentative D call: TRBD2 (6 bases). V lost 4 bases and J lost 5, with 15 bases in between. Germline CDR1 and CDR2: SGHNT and YYREEE (reference sequence). The CDR3 runs 14 residues. CDR3 sequence (DNA): TGTGCCAGCAGCGCAACAGGCGCGGGGGAGACCCAGTACTTC. Encoded protein: CASSATGAGETQYF.

V gene TRBV5-1 combines with J gene TRBJ2-7; TRBD1 agrees at 11 bases. The length of the CDR3 is 14 residues. The germline gives CDR1 SGHRS, CDR2 YFSETQ. Trimming at V came to 4 bases and at J to 7 bases, leaving 7 bases not matched to a gene. CDR3 nucleotides: TGCGCCAGCAGCCTCGGACAGGGGGCGCGGGAGCAGTACTTC. Amino acid sequence: CASSLGQGAREQYF.

The chain joins TRBV19 to TRBJ1-1, with unresolved D. The CDR3 consists of 13 residues. Germline V CDR1 and CDR2: LNHDA, SQIVND (reference sequence). Trimming removed 2 bases from V and 7 bases from J, with 11 bases in between. The CDR3 is CASSIPPGGEAFF. In DNA, the CDR3 is TGTGCCAGTAGTATACCGCCCGGAGGTGAAGCTTTCTTT.

This chain connects TRBV29-1 to TRBJ2-5; possible D gene TRBD1, 5 bases. The CDR3 spans 11 residues. Trimming removed 6 bases at V and 3 bases at J, with 8 bases between. CDR1 is SQVTM and CDR2 is ANQGSEA in the germline V gene. The CDR3 coding sequence is TGCAGCGTATCCAGGGAAGAGACCCAGTACTTC. This sequence encodes CSVSREETQYF.

The chain carries TRBV27 and TRBJ2-7; 9 bases are a match to TRBD1. The CDR3 loop spans 17 amino acids. The junction had 17 bases not matched to a gene; V was cut back by 4 bases and J by 7 bases. CDR1 MNHEY and CDR2 SMNVEV come from the germline V gene (reference sequence). CDR3 coding DNA: TGTGCCAGCAGTTGGGTAACAGGGGGCGCCGCAGGGGGTGAGCAGTACTTC. As protein: CASSWVTGGAAGGEQYF.

The V and J genes are TRBV11-3 and TRBJ1-3; D unresolved. The CDR3 length is 15 residues. Germline V gene sequence: CDR1 SGHNT, CDR2 YENEEA. Trimming cost V 5 bases and J 1 base, with 12 bases left between them. The CDR3 DNA reads as TGTGCCAGCAGCGTCACCGGTCGATCTGGAAACACCATATATTTT. Residues: CASSVTGRSGNTIYF. The full variable domain, completed using reference TRBV11-3 and TRBJ1-3, is EAGVVQSPRYKIIEKKQPVAFWCNPISGHNTLYWYLQNLGQGPELLIRYENEEAVDDSQLPKDRFSAERLKGVDSTLKIQPAELGDSAVYLCASSVTGRSGNTIYFGEGSWLTVV.

CDR3 DNA: TGTGCCAGCAGTGAAGCCGGGACATTGAGCACAGATACGCAGTATTTT. It encodes CASSEAGTLSTDTQYF. V and J are TRBV6-1 and TRBJ2-3, with D perhaps matching TRBD1 (6 bases). CDR3 length equals 16 residues. CDR1 and CDR2 (germline): MNHNS, SASEGT. Trimming took off 0 bases at V and 0 bases at J, with 10 bases between the two ends.

V usage is TRBV18 and J usage is TRBJ1-2, with D possibly matching TRBD1 (6 bases). This CDR3 has 16 amino acids. Germline CDR1 and CDR2: KGHSH and LQKENI. Trimming removed 2 bases from V and 1 base from J, with 14 bases in between. The CDR3 spells CASSPDSGHFNYGYTF. The CDR3 DNA follows: TGTGCCAGCTCACCAGATTCGGGACACTTTAACTATGGCTACACCTTC.

The rearrangement links TRBV2 to TRBJ2-7, with D possibly TRBD2 on 6 matching bases. Germline V gives CDR1 SNHLY, CDR2 FYNNEI. There are 11 residues in the CDR3. Trimming left V 4 bases short and J 13 bases short, with 14 bases between. CDR3: CASSVETRGYF. CDR3 DNA: TGTGCCAGCAGTGTGGAGACTAGAGGTTACTTC.

The V call is TRBV27, the J call TRBJ2-6; no definite D call. Germline loops: CDR1 MNHEY, CDR2 SMNVEV (reference sequence). Trimming left V 2 bases short and J 0 bases short, with 14 bases between. The CDR3 runs to 18 residues. CDR3 amino acids: CASSLILRQSSGANVLTF. The CDR3 nucleotides read TGTGCCAGCAGTTTAATCCTCAGGCAAAGCTCTGGGGCCAACGTCCTGACTTTC.